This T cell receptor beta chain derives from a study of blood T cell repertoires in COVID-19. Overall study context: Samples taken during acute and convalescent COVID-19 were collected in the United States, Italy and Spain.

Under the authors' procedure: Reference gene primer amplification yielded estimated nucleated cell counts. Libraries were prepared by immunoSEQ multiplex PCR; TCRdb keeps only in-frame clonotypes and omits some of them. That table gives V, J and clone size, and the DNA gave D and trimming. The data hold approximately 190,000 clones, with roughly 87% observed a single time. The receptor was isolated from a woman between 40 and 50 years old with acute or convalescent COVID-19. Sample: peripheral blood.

Here the CDR3 reads CASSLAPSNTGELFF. The CDR3 coding sequence is TGTGCCAGCAGCTTGGCCCCCTCAAACACCGGGGAGCTGTTTTTT. The rearrangement joins TRBV7-8 to TRBJ2-2; D is uncertain. Germline V gene data show CDR1 as SGHVS and CDR2 as FQNEAQ. Deletions cut 3 bases from V and 2 bases from J, with 10 bases between. The CDR3 covers 15 residues. The whole variable domain, remainder taken from reference TRBV7-8 and TRBJ2-2, is GAGVSQSPRYKVAKRGQDVALRCDPISGHVSLFWYQQALGQGPEFLTYFQNEAQLDKSGLPSDRFFAERPEGSVSTLKIQRTQQEDSAVYLCASSLAPSNTGELFFGEGSRLTVL.